Following are 8 T cell receptor beta chains from one sample sequenced in a study of chemoradiotherapy in HPV16-positive cancers. Using immunoSEQ multiplex PCR, the repertoire was profiled, and TCRdb retains in-frame clones only, with some absent. The repertoire holds about 5,000 clones, 85% to 95% seen once, with approximately 4% in the top ten. This specimen was collected from a patient who underwent chemoradiotherapy. The receptors were sampled from a human donor with HPV-associated anogenital cancer.

The genes are TRBV11-2 and TRBJ2-5; D might be TRBD2 (6 bases). Germline V gene data show CDR1 as SGHAT and CDR2 as FQNNGV. The CDR3 runs to 13 residues. The V and J ends lost 7 bases and 3 bases respectively, with 12 bases between them. CDR3 amino acids: CASTIWGEETQYF. CDR3 sequence (DNA): TGTGCCAGCACCATATGGGGGGAAGAGACCCAGTACTTC.

This clone occurred once. The chain employs TRBV6-6 and TRBJ2-3, with no clear D. The length of the CDR3 is 10 residues. Germline V gives CDR1 MNHNY, CDR2 SVGAGI (reference sequence). V was shortened by 8 bases and J by 12 bases, with 12 bases between the two germline ends. The CDR3 DNA sequence: TGTGCCAGCGGAACCGGCGAACAGTATTTT. Translated: CASGTGEQYF.

This clone was counted a single time. This sequence joins TRBV27 and TRBJ2-2, with TRBD1 matching over 7 bases. Germline V gene lookup returns CDR1 MNHEY and CDR2 SMNVEV (reference sequence). J was trimmed by 3 bases and V by 4 bases; bases with no gene match: 2. The CDR3 is 14 residues long. DNA of the CDR3: TGTGCCAGCAGTTCGGGACAGCACACCGGGGAGCTGTTTTTT. It encodes CASSSGQHTGELFF.

This rearrangement joins TRBV15 to TRBJ1-3; a possible D gene is TRBD1 (5 bases). The CDR3 covers 16 residues. The V gene lost 0 bases and the J gene lost 7 bases, with 16 bases spanning the gap. CDR1 and CDR2 (germline): LNHNV, YYDKDF (reference sequence). The CDR3 here is CATSRDREGLRNTIYF. CDR3 bases: TGTGCCACCAGCAGAGATAGGGAGGGGCTGCGGAACACCATATATTTT.

The genes are TRBV6-5 and TRBJ1-1, with 9 bases matching TRBD1. Germline values: CDR1 MNHEY, CDR2 SVGAGI. V trimming: 7 bases; J trimming: 9 bases; junction bases outside the gene matches: 9. The CDR3 is 13 amino acids. The CDR3 protein is CASNAGTGKKAFF. CDR3 bases: TGTGCCAGCAACGCCGGGACAGGGAAAAAAGCTTTCTTT.

V is TRBV15 and J is TRBJ2-3; D remains unclear. The germline gives CDR1 LNHNV, CDR2 YYDKDF (reference sequence). The ends were cut back, 3 bases at V and 3 bases at J, with 4 bases in the middle. The CDR3 is 12 residues long. The CDR3 protein is CATSRFTDTQYF. CDR3 nucleotides: TGTGCCACCAGCAGGTTTACAGATACGCAGTATTTT.

This clone was seen only once. The chain's CDR3 is CASSFRQGTNYEQYF. In DNA, the CDR3 is TGTGCCAGCAGTTTTCGACAGGGGACGAACTACGAGCAGTACTTC. This chain connects TRBV28 to TRBJ2-7, with 8 bases fitting TRBD1. Germline CDR1 MDHEN, CDR2 SYDVKM. The CDR3 loop spans 15 amino acids. The trim removed 3 bases at V and 3 bases at J, leaving 7 bases unmatched.

The chain employs TRBV19 and TRBJ1-1, with D possibly matching TRBD1 (6 bases). The CDR3 length is 14 residues. V was clipped by 3 bases and J by 5 bases, with 13 bases between them. CDR1 is LNHDA, CDR2 SQIVND, per germline (reference sequence). The CDR3 DNA reads as TGTGCCAGTAGTATCCAGGGGAGTTGGACTGAAGCTTTCTTT. Translated: CASSIQGSWTEAFF.